These 5 T cell receptor beta chains were all obtained from the same sample, sequenced in a study of graft-versus-host responses after intestinal transplantation. Here immunoSEQ multiplex PCR was the method, and the copy in TCRdb shows in-frame clones only, minus some. The data show more than 50,000 clones, around nine tenths seen once. Here the sequenced sample was PBMCs, taken 118 days after intestinal transplantation. The receptors originated from a human patient who received an intestinal transplant, so some T cells may come from the graft donor.

The chain combines TRBV29-1 with TRBJ2-5; 8 bases line up with TRBD1. V was clipped by 7 bases and J by 1 base; unmatched bases: 5. This CDR3 has 13 amino acids. The germline gives CDR1 SQVTM, CDR2 ANQGSEA. For the CDR3, the DNA is TGCAGCGCAAGAGACAGGGGCCAAGAGACCCAGTACTTC. This codes for CSARDRGQETQYF.

This chain uses TRBV5-6 with TRBJ1-1; D remains unclear. Germline CDR1 reads SGHDT; CDR2 reads YYEEEE. This CDR3 has 14 residues. V was cut by 1 base and J by 0 bases, with 7 bases left in between. The CDR3 nucleotides are TGTGCCAGCAGCTTGTTTGGGATGAACACTGAAGCTTTCTTT. Translated, it gives CASSLFGMNTEAFF.

By its share, this clone is medium-sized (0.01 to 0.1%). The V and J genes are TRBV6-1 and TRBJ2-7; D remains unclear. Germline CDR1 is MNHNS and CDR2 is SASEGT. The V gene lost 5 bases and the J gene lost 1 base, with 9 bases spanning the gap. CDR3 size: 13 residues. The CDR3 sequence: CASSISWSYEQYF. CDR3 nucleotide sequence: TGTGCCAGCAGTATTAGCTGGTCCTACGAGCAGTACTTC.

The V gene is TRBV7-9, the J gene TRBJ2-7, with 8 bases matching TRBD1. This CDR3 has 17 residues. Germline lookup yields CDR1 SEHNR and CDR2 FQNEAQ (reference sequence). Trimming cost V 2 bases and J 1 base; bases outside gene matches: 10. The CDR3 DNA sequence: TGTGCCAGCAGCTTAATAGGACAGGGTCGCAAATCCTACGAGCAGTACTTC. It specifies CASSLIGQGRKSYEQYF.

The chain couples TRBV9 to TRBJ2-3, with D tentatively TRBD1 (6 bases). V was shortened by 4 bases and J by 1 base, with 16 bases between the two germline ends. CDR1 and CDR2 (germline): SGDLS, YYNGEE. CDR3 length: 16 amino acids. The CDR3 spells CASSPGTSGGTDTQYF. Here the CDR3 DNA reads TGTGCCAGCAGCCCCGGGACAAGCGGTGGCACAGATACGCAGTATTTT. The full variable domain, in which reference TRBV9 and TRBJ2-3 provide the parts outside the CDR3, is DSGVTQTPKHLITATGQRVTLRCSPRSGDLSVYWYQQSLDQGLQFLIQYYNGEERAKGNILERFSAQQFPDLHSELNLSSLELGDSALYFCASSPGTSGGTDTQYFGPGTRLTVL.